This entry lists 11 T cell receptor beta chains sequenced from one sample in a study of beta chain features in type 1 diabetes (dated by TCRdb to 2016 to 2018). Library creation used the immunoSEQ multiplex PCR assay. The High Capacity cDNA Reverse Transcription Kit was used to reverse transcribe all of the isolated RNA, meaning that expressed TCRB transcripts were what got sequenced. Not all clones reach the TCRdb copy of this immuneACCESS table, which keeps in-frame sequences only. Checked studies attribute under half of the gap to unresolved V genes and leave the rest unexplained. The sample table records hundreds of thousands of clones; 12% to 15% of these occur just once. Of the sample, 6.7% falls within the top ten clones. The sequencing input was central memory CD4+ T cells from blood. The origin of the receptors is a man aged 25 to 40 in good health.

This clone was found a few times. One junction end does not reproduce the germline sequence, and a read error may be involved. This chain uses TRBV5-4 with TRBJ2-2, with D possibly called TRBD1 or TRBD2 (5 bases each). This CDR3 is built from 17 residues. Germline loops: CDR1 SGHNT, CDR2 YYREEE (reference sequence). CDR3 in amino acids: CASSQGSGRLNTGELFF. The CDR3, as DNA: TGCGCCAGCAGCCAAGGATCGGGACGGTTGAACACCGGGGAGCTGTTTTTT.

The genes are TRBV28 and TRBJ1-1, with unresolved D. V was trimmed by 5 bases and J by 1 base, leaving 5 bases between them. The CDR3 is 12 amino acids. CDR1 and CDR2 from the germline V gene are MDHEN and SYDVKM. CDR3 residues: CASSPRNTEAFF. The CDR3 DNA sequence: TGTGCCAGCAGTCCCCGGAACACTGAAGCTTTCTTT. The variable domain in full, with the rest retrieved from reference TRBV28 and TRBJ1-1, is DVKVTQSSRYLVKRTGEKVFLECVQDMDHENMFWYRQDPGLGLRLIYFSYDVKMKEKGDIPEGYSVSREKKERFSLILESASTNQTSMYLCASSPRNTEAFFGQGTRLTVV.

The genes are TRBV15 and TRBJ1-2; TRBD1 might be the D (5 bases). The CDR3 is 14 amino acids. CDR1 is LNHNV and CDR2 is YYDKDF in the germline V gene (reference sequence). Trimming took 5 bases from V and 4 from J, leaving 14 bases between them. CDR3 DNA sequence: TGTGCCACCAGCCGAAGTCAGGGACTCTATGGCTACACCTTC. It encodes CATSRSQGLYGYTF.

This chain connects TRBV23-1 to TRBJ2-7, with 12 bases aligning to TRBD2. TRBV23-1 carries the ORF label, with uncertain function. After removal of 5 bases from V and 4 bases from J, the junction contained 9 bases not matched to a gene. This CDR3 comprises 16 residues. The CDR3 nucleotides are TGCGCCAGCAGTGCGGGGACTAGCGGGTTCTCTTACGAGCAGTACGTC. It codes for CASSAGTSGFSYEQYV.

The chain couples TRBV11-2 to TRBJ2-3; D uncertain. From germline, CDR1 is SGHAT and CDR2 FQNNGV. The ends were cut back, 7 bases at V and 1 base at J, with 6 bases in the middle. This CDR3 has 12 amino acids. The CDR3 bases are TGTGCCAGCATGAGCGGCACAGATACGCAGTATTTT. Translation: CASMSGTDTQYF.

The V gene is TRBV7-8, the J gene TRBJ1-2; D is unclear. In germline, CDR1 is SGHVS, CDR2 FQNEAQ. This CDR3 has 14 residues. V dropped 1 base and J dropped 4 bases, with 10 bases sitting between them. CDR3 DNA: TGTGCCAGCAGCTTAGTTCGTATGGGCTATGGCTACACCTTC. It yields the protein CASSLVRMGYGYTF. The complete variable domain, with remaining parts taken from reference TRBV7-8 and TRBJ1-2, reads GAGVSQSPRYKVAKRGQDVALRCDPISGHVSLFWYQQALGQGPEFLTYFQNEAQLDKSGLPSDRFFAERPEGSVSTLKIQRTQQEDSAVYLCASSLVRMGYGYTFGSGTRLTVV.

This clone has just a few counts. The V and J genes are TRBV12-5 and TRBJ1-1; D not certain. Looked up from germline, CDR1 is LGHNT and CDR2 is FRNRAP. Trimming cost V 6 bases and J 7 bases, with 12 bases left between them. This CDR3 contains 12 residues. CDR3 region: CASGPGRDEAFF. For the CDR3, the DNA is TGTGCTAGTGGCCCTGGGCGGGATGAAGCTTTCTTT.

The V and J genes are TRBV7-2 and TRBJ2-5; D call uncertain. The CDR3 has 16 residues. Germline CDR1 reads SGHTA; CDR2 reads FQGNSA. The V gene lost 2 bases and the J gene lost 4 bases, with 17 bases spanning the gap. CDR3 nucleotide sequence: TGTGCCAGCAGCTTAATGGCCACCAATCCCAGAGAGACCCAGTACTTC. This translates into CASSLMATNPRETQYF.

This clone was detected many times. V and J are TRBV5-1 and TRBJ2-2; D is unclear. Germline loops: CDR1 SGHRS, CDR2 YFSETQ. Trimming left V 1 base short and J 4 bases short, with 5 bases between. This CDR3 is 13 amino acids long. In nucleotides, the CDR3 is TGCGCCAGCAGCTTGCGCCCCACCGGGGAGCTGTTTTTT. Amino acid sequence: CASSLRPTGELFF.

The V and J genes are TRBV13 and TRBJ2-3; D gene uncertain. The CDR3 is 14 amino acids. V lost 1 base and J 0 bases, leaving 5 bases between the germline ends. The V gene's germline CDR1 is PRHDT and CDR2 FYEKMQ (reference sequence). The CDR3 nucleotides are TGTGCCAGCAGCTTAGACCGCAGCACAGATACGCAGTATTTT. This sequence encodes CASSLDRSTDTQYF.

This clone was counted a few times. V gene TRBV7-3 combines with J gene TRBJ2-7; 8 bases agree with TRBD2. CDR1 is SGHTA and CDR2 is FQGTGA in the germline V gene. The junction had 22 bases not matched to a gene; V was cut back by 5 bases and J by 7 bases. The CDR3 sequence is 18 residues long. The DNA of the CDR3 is TGTGCCAGCAGCCAAAGGGGAGGAGCGGGAGAAGGTAGGCGGGAGCAGTACGTC. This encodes CASSQRGGAGEGRREQYV.